The sequence of this T cell receptor beta chain was determined in a study of T cell responses to AZD1222 COVID-19 vaccine. Study context: Second doses that came at about 4 or about 12 weeks were put together.

The germline V gene encodes CDR1 SGHRS and CDR2 YFSETQ. CDR3 length equals 14 residues. The V gene end was trimmed by 0 bases and the J gene end by 3 bases; junction bases not matched to a gene: 3. Repertoires were generated with immunoSEQ multiplex PCR, while TCRdb's copy carries only in-frame clones and drops some. The sample lists some 120,000 clones; about nine tenths were seen once. Details on this clone: Its target is unknown.

Study-level findings and limits: Repertoires were collected only later (after the peak T cell response had occurred). Donors were mostly white British, more females; clonal diversity possibly underestimated. Variant regions that are unmutated are reportedly the target of nearly half of spike-specific TCRs.

The clonotype originates from an adult in good health. The V call is TRBV5-1, the J call TRBJ2-7; 7 nucleotides agree with TRBD1. Sequencing used peripheral blood, obtained on day 0 of AZD1222 vaccination. The CDR3 region is CASSLATGHYEQYF. Written as DNA, the CDR3 is TGCGCCAGCAGCTTGGCGACAGGGCACTACGAGCAGTACTTC.